These 10 T cell receptor beta chains were sequenced from one sample in a study of blood T cell repertoires in COVID-19. Using immunoSEQ multiplex PCR, the repertoire was profiled, and TCRdb retains in-frame clones only, with some absent. The sample records 350,000 to 400,000 clones, approximately 86% being singletons. The sample consisted of peripheral blood. These receptors were collected from an older woman with COVID-19, enrolled during active disease.

The chain joins TRBV27 to TRBJ2-7; TRBD2 might be the D (6 bases). Germline V gives CDR1 MNHEY, CDR2 SMNVEV (reference sequence). Trimming took off 4 bases at V and 1 base at J, with 11 bases between the two ends. The CDR3 loop spans 14 amino acids. CDR3 in amino acids: CASSSGLSSYEQYF. CDR3 coding DNA: TGTGCCAGCAGTTCGGGACTGTCTTCCTACGAGCAGTACTTC.

This chain connects TRBV6-2 or TRBV6-3 to TRBJ2-1, with 10 positions matching TRBD2. The CDR3 has 16 amino acids. V was clipped by 6 bases and J by 0 bases; unmatched bases: 5. In germline, CDR1 is MNHEY, CDR2 SVGEGT. The CDR3 DNA follows: TGTGCCAGCAGCGACGGACTAGCGGTCTCCTACAATGAGCAGTTCTTC. This sequence encodes CASSDGLAVSYNEQFF.

J is TRBJ2-7 and V is TRBV4-2, with TRBD2 as a possible D gene (7 bases). With 4 bases removed from V and 3 bases from J, the gap between germline ends came to 16 bases. The CDR3 length is 15 residues. The germline V gene has CDR1 LGHNA and CDR2 YNFKEQ. CDR3 residues: CASSPEGGGLYEQYF. As DNA, the CDR3 is TGTGCCAGCAGCCCTGAGGGGGGGGGACTCTACGAGCAGTACTTC.

In DNA form, the CDR3 reads TGTGCCAGCAGTGACCCTAGCTTGAACACTGAAGCTTTCTTT. This translates into CASSDPSLNTEAFF. The chain combines TRBV6-1 with TRBJ1-1; D not certain. The CDR3 has 14 amino acids. Germline-derived CDR1 and CDR2 are MNHNS and SASEGT. V was trimmed by 3 bases and J by 0 bases, leaving 8 bases between them.

This clone has only one observation. The chain couples TRBV7-9 to TRBJ2-1, with D tentatively TRBD1 (6 bases). CDR1 and CDR2 (germline): SEHNR, FQNEAQ (reference sequence). The length of the CDR3 is 14 residues. Trimming removed 5 bases at V and 6 bases at J, with 14 bases between. CDR3 amino acids: CASSGTMTGNEQFF. The DNA for the CDR3 is TGTGCCAGCAGCGGTACCATGACAGGCAATGAGCAGTTCTTC. Variable domain in full (rest from reference TRBV7-9 and TRBJ2-1): DTGVSQNPRHKITKRGQNVTFRCDPISEHNRLYWYRQTLGQGPEFLTYFQNEAQLEKSRLLSDRFSAERPKGSFSTLEIQRTEQGDSAMYLCASSGTMTGNEQFFGPGTRLTVL.

This rearrangement joins TRBV5-1 to TRBJ2-7; D remains ambiguous. Looked up from germline, CDR1 is SGHRS and CDR2 is YFSETQ. The CDR3 is 12 amino acids. V was shortened by 4 bases and J by 6 bases, with 11 bases between the two germline ends. The CDR3 loop reads CASSIPPGEQYF. The CDR3 region has the DNA TGCGCCAGCAGCATCCCTCCAGGCGAGCAGTACTTC.

The rearrangement uses TRBV19 and TRBJ1-5; D is perhaps TRBD1 (6 bases). V lost 6 bases and J lost 7, with 16 bases in between. Germline assignment: CDR1 LNHDA and CDR2 SQIVND (reference sequence). This CDR3 is built from 14 residues. Here the CDR3 reads CASRGPGDGQPQHF. The CDR3, as DNA: TGTGCCAGTAGGGGGCCAGGGGATGGGCAGCCCCAGCATTTT.

This clone has just one count. The rearrangement uses TRBV6-2 or TRBV6-3 and TRBJ2-7; maybe TRBD1 (6 bases). V dropped 4 bases and J dropped 3 bases, with 10 bases sitting between them. The CDR3 consists of 13 residues. Germline V lookup: CDR1 MNHEY, CDR2 SVGEGT. CDR3 sequence (DNA): TGTGCCAGCAGTTTCCCGGGACACTACGAGCAGTACTTC. Protein: CASSFPGHYEQYF.

This chain joins TRBV7-8 and TRBJ1-2; D unclear. This CDR3 spans 16 amino acids. Trimming removed 7 bases at V and 4 bases at J, with 22 bases between. Germline CDR1 and CDR2: SGHVS and FQNEAQ. CDR3: CASTPDGVLTLYGYTF. For the CDR3, the DNA is TGTGCCAGCACCCCGGACGGGGTCCTTACCCTCTATGGCTACACCTTC.

This clone was found once. The V and J genes are TRBV6-2 or TRBV6-3 and TRBJ1-1; 7 bases match TRBD1. Germline loops: CDR1 MNHEY, CDR2 SVGEGT. The V segment lost 5 bases and the J segment 1 base; nucleotides outside the gene matches: 4. The length of the CDR3 is 14 residues. In DNA, the CDR3 is TGTGCCAGCAGTCGAGGGGGCTGGAACACTGAAGCTTTCTTT. Amino acids: CASSRGGWNTEAFF.